What follows are 25 T cell receptor beta chains derived from one specimen sequenced in a study of Ad26.COV2.S vaccination and SARS-CoV-2 variants (dated by TCRdb to the early 2020s). The sample's treatment or condition label, decoded: around 19 received Ad26.COV2.S at low or high dose, single or two shots; about 5 received placebo; per-sample allocation not given. Repertoires of vaccine and placebo recipients were sequenced from samples taken on day 63 after the first injection. Libraries were built with the immunoSEQ multiplex PCR assay. TCRdb's version of the immuneACCESS table is confined to in-frame rearrangements and falls short of the full clone set. An unresolved V gene accounts for under half of the shortfall where checked; the remainder is of unknown origin. Across this sample there are about 680,000 clones, with 89% seen only once. About 1.5% of the sample is taken by the ten largest.

The sequencing used peripheral blood, collected in a trial of Ad26.COV2.S vaccine versus placebo. The receptors come from a person between 18 and 65 years old who received the Ad26.COV2.S COVID-19 vaccine or a placebo.

This clone was seen a handful of times. A much larger clone lies a single base off, so this may be a read error. The chain employs TRBV6-4 and TRBJ1-5, with D perhaps matching TRBD1 (5 bases). V lost 3 bases and J 2 bases, leaving 5 bases between the germline ends. The germline gives CDR1 MRHNA, CDR2 SNTAGT. This CDR3 spans 13 amino acids. For the CDR3, the DNA is TGTGCCAGCAGTGAACAGGGCAATCAGCCCCAGCATTTT. Amino acids: CASSEQGNQPQHF.

V and J are TRBV24-1 and TRBJ2-1; TRBD2 aligns across 8 bases. The CDR3 spans 16 residues. Unmatched junction bases numbered 13, after V lost 4 bases and J lost 9 bases. Per the germline V gene, CDR1 is KGHDR and CDR2 is SFDVKD. CDR3: CATSEGVAGRFGEQFF. CDR3 nucleotides: TGTGCCACCAGTGAAGGTGTAGCGGGGAGGTTCGGTGAGCAGTTCTTC.

Regarding this clone: A read error may produce the germline difference seen at one junction end. The chain couples TRBV4-3 to TRBJ1-4; D not certain. The CDR3 covers 15 residues. Per the germline V gene, CDR1 is LGHNA and CDR2 is YSLEER. CDR3 coding DNA: TGCGCCAGCAGTCAAGATTACGGGAAAAATGAAAAACTGTTTTTT. Its protein is CASSQDYGKNEKLFF.

V gene TRBV19 combines with J gene TRBJ1-5; the match to TRBD1 covers 7 bases. Trimming at V came to 5 bases and at J to 2 bases, leaving 3 bases not matched to a gene. This CDR3 has 14 amino acids. Per germline, CDR1 LNHDA and CDR2 SQIVND (reference sequence). The CDR3 spells CASSYTGGNQPQHF. CDR3 coding DNA: TGTGCCAGTAGTTATACAGGGGGCAATCAGCCCCAGCATTTT.

J is TRBJ2-1 and V is TRBV5-8; maybe TRBD2 (6 bases). Trimming shortened V by 4 bases and J by 2 bases, and 13 bases separated the two germline ends. The CDR3 runs to 15 residues. Germline V gives CDR1 SGHTS, CDR2 YDEGEE. The CDR3 sequence is CASSPGTGPYNEQFF. DNA of the CDR3: TGTGCCAGCAGCCCCGGGACTGGCCCCTACAATGAGCAGTTCTTC. Together with reference TRBV5-8 and TRBJ2-1, the CDR3 gives the full variable domain: EAGVTQSPTHLIKTRGQQATLRCSPISGHTSVYWYQQALGLGLQFLLWYDEGEERNRGNFPPRFSGRQFPNYSSELNVNALELEDSALYLCASSPGTGPYNEQFFGPGTRLTVL.

This chain links TRBV7-2 with TRBJ2-1; TRBD2 is a possible D gene (6 bases). Trimming stripped 5 bases from V and 9 bases from J, with 14 bases between. CDR1 and CDR2 (germline): SGHTA, FQGNSA. The CDR3 sequence is 13 residues long. CDR3 nucleotides: TGTGCCAGCAGCCTATTGCTAGCGTTTGAGCAGTTCTTC. It yields the protein CASSLLLAFEQFF.

This clone has more than one count but fewer than ten. The chain uses TRBV7-2 and TRBJ2-7; TRBD2 agrees at 13 bases. The junction had 14 bases not matched to a gene; V was cut back by 5 bases and J by 4 bases. The CDR3 has 18 residues. Germline V gene sequence: CDR1 SGHTA, CDR2 FQGNSA. The CDR3 protein is CASSRTGLTSGRPYEQYF. CDR3 nucleotide sequence: TGTGCCAGCAGCCGGACGGGCCTGACTAGCGGGAGGCCGTACGAGCAGTACTTC.

As DNA, the CDR3 is TGTGCCAGCAGCTTATGGGTGACTAGCGGGAGTAATGAGCAGTTCTTC. Amino acids: CASSLWVTSGSNEQFF. The chain employs TRBV11-1 and TRBJ2-1; 12 bases line up with TRBD2. Germline values: CDR1 SGHAT, CDR2 FQDESV (reference sequence). After removal of 2 bases from V and 7 bases from J, the junction contained 6 bases not matched to a gene. This CDR3 has 16 residues.

This clone was counted a few times. The CDR3 loop reads CASSGGRDAYEQYF. The CDR3 nucleotides read TGCGCCAGCAGTGGCGGGAGGGACGCTTACGAGCAGTACTTC. The genes are TRBV10-1 and TRBJ2-7, with TRBD2 matching 9 bases. This CDR3 region has 14 residues. The germline gives CDR1 WNHNN, CDR2 SYGVQD (reference sequence). The J segment lost 4 bases and the V segment lost 4 bases, leaving 5 bases of the junction unmatched.

The V and J genes are TRBV7-9 and TRBJ2-5; 9 nucleotides agree with TRBD1. Unmatched junction bases numbered 3, after V lost 5 bases and J lost 5 bases. Germline assignment: CDR1 SEHNR and CDR2 FQNEAQ (reference sequence). CDR3 size: 13 residues. CDR3 nucleotides: TGTGCCAGCAGCCGGACAGGGGTTGAGACCCAGTACTTC. Residues: CASSRTGVETQYF.

J is TRBJ2-5 and V is TRBV28; D may be TRBD2 (7 bases). V lost 7 bases and J 4 bases, leaving 13 bases between the germline ends. The CDR3 consists of 13 residues. Germline V gene lookup returns CDR1 MDHEN and CDR2 SYDVKM. CDR3 coding DNA: TGTGCCAGCAATGTGGGGGGGCCAGAGACCCAGTACTTC. Protein sequence: CASNVGGPETQYF.

The CDR3 spells CASRTGTGPEQYF. In DNA form, the CDR3 reads TGTGCCAGCAGGACAGGGACAGGGCCCGAGCAGTACTTC. This chain uses TRBV6-5 with TRBJ2-7; 9 bases align to TRBD1. This CDR3 comprises 13 residues. V shed 6 bases, J shed 6 bases, and the junction held 6 bases outside the gene matches. Germline V gene sequence: CDR1 MNHEY, CDR2 SVGAGI.

The chain is built from TRBV7-8 and TRBJ2-7, with D perhaps matching TRBD1 or TRBD2 (5 bases each). From germline, CDR1 is SGHVS and CDR2 FQNEAQ. Trimming removed 0 bases at V and 3 bases at J, with 9 bases between. The CDR3 sequence is 14 residues long. Here the CDR3 DNA reads TGTGCCAGCAGCTTAGCTGGGGACCTCTACGAGCAGTACTTC. This sequence encodes CASSLAGDLYEQYF.

V is TRBV6-6 and J is TRBJ1-1; possibly TRBD1 for D (6 bases). The CDR3 covers 13 residues. Trimming removed 7 bases at V and 4 bases at J, with 13 bases between. Germline V CDR1 and CDR2: MNHNY, SVGAGI (reference sequence). CDR3 DNA: TGTGCCAGCAAACCGGGACAAAGCACTGAAGCTTTCTTT. This sequence encodes CASKPGQSTEAFF.

This chain links TRBV19 with TRBJ1-1; D ambiguous. V was pared by 7 bases and J by 2 bases, with 8 bases between. The CDR3 has 12 residues. The germline V gene encodes CDR1 LNHDA and CDR2 SQIVND (reference sequence). The CDR3, as DNA: TGTGCCAGTAATAACAGAAACACTGAAGCTTTCTTT. Amino acids: CASNNRNTEAFF.

V usage is TRBV5-1 and J usage is TRBJ1-1; 7 positions agree with TRBD1. From germline, CDR1 is SGHRS and CDR2 YFSETQ. V lost 0 bases to trimming and J lost 6 bases; unmatched junction nucleotides: 5. The CDR3 has 14 residues. This chain's CDR3 is CASSLGQGFSEAFF. DNA of the CDR3: TGCGCCAGCAGCTTGGGACAGGGTTTTTCTGAAGCTTTCTTT.

J is TRBJ2-7 and V is TRBV5-1; D might be TRBD1 or TRBD2, each matching 5 bases. Trimming cost V 0 bases and J 6 bases, with 25 bases left between them. The CDR3 has 18 amino acids. Per germline, CDR1 SGHRS and CDR2 YFSETQ. The CDR3 is CASSLGLGTLGGAVEQYF. The CDR3 DNA is TGCGCCAGCAGCTTGGGGTTAGGGACCCTAGGCGGCGCCGTCGAGCAGTACTTC.

The CDR3 region has the DNA TGTGCCAGCAGCTTAGGAGGGAGGGCCTACGAGCAGTACTTC. It encodes CASSLGGRAYEQYF. V gene TRBV5-4 combines with J gene TRBJ2-7, with 7 bases that match TRBD2. V was pared by 2 bases and J by 2 bases, with 4 bases of the junction left unmatched. The CDR3 runs 14 residues. CDR1 is SGHNT and CDR2 is YYREEE in the germline V gene (reference sequence).

V gene TRBV5-1 combines with J gene TRBJ1-1; TRBD1 aligns across 10 bases. V was clipped by 5 bases and J by 0 bases; unmatched bases: 7. This CDR3 contains 16 residues. Germline V gene sequence: CDR1 SGHRS, CDR2 YFSETQ. The CDR3 sequence: CASRSGTGALNTEAFF. CDR3 sequence (DNA): TGCGCCAGCAGATCCGGGACAGGGGCTCTGAACACTGAAGCTTTCTTT.

This chain uses TRBV12-3 or TRBV12-4 with TRBJ2-3; no reliable D call. Trimming pared 6 bases from V and 7 bases from J, leaving 11 bases between. The CDR3 runs to 12 residues. The CDR3 region is CASRPLGHTQYF. The CDR3 DNA reads TGTGCCAGCAGACCTCTAGGGCATACGCAGTATTTT.

This chain uses TRBV27 with TRBJ2-5; tentatively, D is TRBD1 (6 bases). CDR1 MNHEY and CDR2 SMNVEV come from the germline V gene (reference sequence). V shed 2 bases and J shed 5 bases, with 15 bases lying between them. The CDR3 has 15 amino acids. The CDR3 region has the DNA TGTGCCAGCAGTTTAACGACAGGAGGCCCCGAGACCCAGTACTTC. This codes for CASSLTTGGPETQYF.

This chain connects TRBV3-1 (or the pseudogene TRBV3-2) to TRBJ2-5; maybe TRBD1 (5 bases). V lost 1 base to trimming and J lost 4 bases, with 10 bases between them. The germline CDR1 and CDR2 sequences are LGHDT and YNNKEL (reference sequence). CDR3 size: 14 residues. Here the CDR3 DNA reads TGTGCCAGCAGCCAAGGGGGCACCCGAGAGACCCAGTACTTC. Protein sequence: CASSQGGTRETQYF.

This clone was seen a few times. V and J are TRBV19 and TRBJ1-5; D not resolved. V lost 6 bases and J lost 6, with 12 bases in between. CDR3 size: 13 residues. Germline V CDR1 and CDR2: LNHDA, SQIVND (reference sequence). In DNA form, the CDR3 reads TGTGCCAGTAGAGGGATGGGGAGTCAGCCCCAGCATTTT. This sequence encodes CASRGMGSQPQHF. Full variable domain (rest looked up from reference TRBV19 and TRBJ1-5): DGGITQSPKYLFRKEGQNVTLSCEQNLNHDAMYWYRQDPGQGLRLIYYSQIVNDFQKGDIAEGYSVSREKKESFPLTVTSAQKNPTAFYLCASRGMGSQPQHFGDGTRLSIL.

The genes are TRBV14 and TRBJ1-2, with no clear D. Trimming took off 4 bases at V and 8 bases at J, with 14 bases between the two ends. CDR3 length equals 13 residues. Germline V gene lookup returns CDR1 SGHDN and CDR2 FVKESK. This CDR3 is CASSPGRTGGYTF. The DNA for the CDR3 is TGTGCCAGCAGCCCCGGAAGAACGGGAGGCTACACCTTC.

The chain couples TRBV24-1 to TRBJ2-1; 7 bases fit TRBD2. V shed 6 bases and J 9 bases; nucleotides not matched to a gene: 16. Per the germline V gene, CDR1 is KGHDR and CDR2 is SFDVKD. CDR3 length: 16 residues. This CDR3 is CATSLASASGSGEQFF. Here the CDR3 DNA reads TGTGCCACCAGTCTTGCGTCCGCTAGCGGAAGCGGTGAGCAGTTCTTC.